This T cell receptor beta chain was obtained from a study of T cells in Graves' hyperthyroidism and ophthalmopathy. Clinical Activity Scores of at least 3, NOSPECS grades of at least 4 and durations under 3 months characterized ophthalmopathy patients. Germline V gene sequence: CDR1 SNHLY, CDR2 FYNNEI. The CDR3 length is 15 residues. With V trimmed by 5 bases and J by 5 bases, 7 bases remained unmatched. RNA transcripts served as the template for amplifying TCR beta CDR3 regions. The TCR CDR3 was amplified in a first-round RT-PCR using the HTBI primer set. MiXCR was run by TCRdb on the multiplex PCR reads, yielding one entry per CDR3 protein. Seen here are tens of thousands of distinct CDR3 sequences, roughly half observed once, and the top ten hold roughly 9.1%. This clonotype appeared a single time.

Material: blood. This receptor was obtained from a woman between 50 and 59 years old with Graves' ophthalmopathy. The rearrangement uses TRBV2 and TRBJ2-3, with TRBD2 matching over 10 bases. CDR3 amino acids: CASSWASGSGDTQYF. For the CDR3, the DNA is TGTGCCAGCAGTTGGGCTAGCGGGAGTGGAGATACGCAGTATTTT.